This TCR beta chain derives from a study of T cell responses to AZD1222 COVID-19 vaccine. Study conclusions and caveats: The reported proportion of spike-specific TCRs targeting unmutated variant regions was nearly half.

The CDR3 spans 13 residues. CDR1 MNHEY and CDR2 SVGAGI come from the germline V gene. V was trimmed by 5 bases and J by 6 bases, leaving 10 bases between them. Worth noting for this clone: The target antigen is unknown.

Method: immunoSEQ multiplex PCR; TCRdb's copy keeps in-frame clones and lacks some. The data hold under 200,000 clones, with about 92% observed a single time. The chain uses TRBV6-5 and TRBJ2-2; D is perhaps TRBD1 or TRBD2 (6 bases each). This material consisted of peripheral blood, taken 28 days after the second dose of the MenACWY control vaccine. The sequence was obtained from an adult who received the MenACWY meningococcal vaccine as a control. This chain's CDR3 is CASSPRGAGELFF. The CDR3 DNA is TGTGCCAGCAGTCCTAGGGGGGCCGGGGAGCTGTTTTTT.